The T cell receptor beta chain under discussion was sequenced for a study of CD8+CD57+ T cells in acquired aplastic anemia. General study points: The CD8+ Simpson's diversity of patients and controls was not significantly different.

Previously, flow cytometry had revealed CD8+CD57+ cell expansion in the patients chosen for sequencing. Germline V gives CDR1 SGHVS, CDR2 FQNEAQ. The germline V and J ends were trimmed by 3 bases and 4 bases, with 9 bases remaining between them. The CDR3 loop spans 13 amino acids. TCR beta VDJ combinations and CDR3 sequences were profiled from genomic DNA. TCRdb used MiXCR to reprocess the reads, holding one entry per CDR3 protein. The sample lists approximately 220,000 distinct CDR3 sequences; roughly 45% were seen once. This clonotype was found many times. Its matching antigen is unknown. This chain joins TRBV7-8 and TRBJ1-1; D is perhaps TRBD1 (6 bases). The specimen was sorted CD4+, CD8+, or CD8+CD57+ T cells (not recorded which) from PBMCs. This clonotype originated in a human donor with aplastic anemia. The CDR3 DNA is TGTGCCAGCAGCTTGCTAGGGGGCACTGAAGCTTTCTTT. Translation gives CASSLLGGTEAFF.